A single T cell receptor (beta chain) is shown here with its context. The PCR ran on 60 Vbeta and 13 Jbeta primers. Sequencing was performed with immunoSEQ multiplex PCR; in TCRdb, only in-frame clones are kept and a portion is missing. The repertoire holds approximately 170,000 clones, around 77% seen once, with 1.6% in the top ten. CDR3 length: 14 residues. The V end lost 0 bases, the J end lost 5 bases, and 10 bases lay between the germline ends. Germline V lookup: CDR1 SGHNT, CDR2 YENEEA. This sample was included in a study of cytomegalovirus exposure and HLA in healthy donors. The receptor was derived from a woman between 18 and 30 years old in good health and CMV-seronegative. The specimen was PBMCs. The J gene is TRBJ2-5, the V gene TRBV11-3; tentatively, D is TRBD1 (5 bases). CDR3 sequence reads: CASSLDGRAETQYF. The CDR3 coding sequence is TGTGCCAGCAGCTTAGATGGCAGGGCGGAGACCCAGTACTTC.